This T cell receptor (beta chain) comes out of a study of CD8+ T cells in alopecia areata. Overall study results and limits: Alopecia totalis/universalis scalp especially showed more expanded CD8+ clones than normal scalp.

A note on this clone: Its antigen is not known.

RNA extraction and reverse transcription yielded cDNA as sequencing template. The protocol was immunoSEQ multiplex PCR, while the TCRdb copy is restricted to in-frame clones and leaves out a portion. The profile shows approximately 98,000 clones, approximately 50% of them singletons. Looked up from germline, CDR1 is PRHDT and CDR2 is FYEKMQ (reference sequence). The CDR3 spans 11 residues. V lost 4 bases to trimming and J lost 4 bases, with 4 bases between them. This TCR was recovered from a human donor with alopecia areata. The chain joins TRBV13 to TRBJ2-5; D uncertain. The sequencing sample was made of NKG2D-low CD8+ T cells sorted from blood. CDR3 region: CASSSRETQYF. The DNA for the CDR3 is TGTGCCAGCAGCTCCCGAGAGACCCAGTACTTC.